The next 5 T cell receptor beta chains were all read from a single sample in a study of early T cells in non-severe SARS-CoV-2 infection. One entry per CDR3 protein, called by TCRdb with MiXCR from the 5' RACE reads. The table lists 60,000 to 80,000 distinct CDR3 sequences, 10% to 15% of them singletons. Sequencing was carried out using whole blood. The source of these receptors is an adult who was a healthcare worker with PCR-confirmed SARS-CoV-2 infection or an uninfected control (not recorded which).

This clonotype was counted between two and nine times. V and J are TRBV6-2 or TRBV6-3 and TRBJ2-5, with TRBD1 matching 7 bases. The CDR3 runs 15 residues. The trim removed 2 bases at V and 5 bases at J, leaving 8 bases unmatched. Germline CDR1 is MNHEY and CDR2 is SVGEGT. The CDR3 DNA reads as TGTGCCAGCAGTTACGGTGGGACAGTAATGGAGACCCAGTACTTC. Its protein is CASSYGGTVMETQYF.

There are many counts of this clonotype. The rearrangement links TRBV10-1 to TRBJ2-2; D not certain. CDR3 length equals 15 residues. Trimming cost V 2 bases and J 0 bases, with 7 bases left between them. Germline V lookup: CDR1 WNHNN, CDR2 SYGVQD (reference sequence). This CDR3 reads CASSEQVANTGELFF. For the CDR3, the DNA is TGCGCCAGCAGTGAGCAGGTCGCGAACACCGGGGAGCTGTTTTTT.

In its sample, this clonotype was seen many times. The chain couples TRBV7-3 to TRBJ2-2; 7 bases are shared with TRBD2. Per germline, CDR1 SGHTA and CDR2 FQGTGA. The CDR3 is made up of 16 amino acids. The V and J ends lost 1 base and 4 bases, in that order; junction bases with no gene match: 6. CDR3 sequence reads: CASSLSPGGLTGELFF. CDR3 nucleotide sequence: TGTGCCAGCAGCTTAAGTCCGGGAGGCCTCACCGGGGAGCTGTTTTTT. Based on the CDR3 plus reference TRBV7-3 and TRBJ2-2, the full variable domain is GAGVSQTPSNKVTEKGKYVELRCDPISGHTALYWYRQSLGQGPEFLIYFQGTGAADDSGLPNDRFFAVRPEGSVSTLKIQRTERGDSAVYLCASSLSPGGLTGELFFGEGSRLTVL.

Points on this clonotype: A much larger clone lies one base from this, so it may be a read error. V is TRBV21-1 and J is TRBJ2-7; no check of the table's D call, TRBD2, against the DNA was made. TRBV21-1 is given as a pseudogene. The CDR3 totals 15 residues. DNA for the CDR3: TGTGCCAGCAGCAAAGTGGGAGAGCCCTCCTACGAGCAGTACTTC. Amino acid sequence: CASSKVGEPSYEQYF.

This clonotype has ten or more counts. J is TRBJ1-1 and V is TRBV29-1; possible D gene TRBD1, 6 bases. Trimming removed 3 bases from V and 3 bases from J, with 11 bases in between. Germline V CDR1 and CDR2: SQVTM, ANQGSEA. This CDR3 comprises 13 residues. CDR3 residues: CSVEGTYHTEAFF. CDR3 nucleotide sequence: TGCAGCGTTGAGGGGACATACCACACTGAAGCTTTCTTT.